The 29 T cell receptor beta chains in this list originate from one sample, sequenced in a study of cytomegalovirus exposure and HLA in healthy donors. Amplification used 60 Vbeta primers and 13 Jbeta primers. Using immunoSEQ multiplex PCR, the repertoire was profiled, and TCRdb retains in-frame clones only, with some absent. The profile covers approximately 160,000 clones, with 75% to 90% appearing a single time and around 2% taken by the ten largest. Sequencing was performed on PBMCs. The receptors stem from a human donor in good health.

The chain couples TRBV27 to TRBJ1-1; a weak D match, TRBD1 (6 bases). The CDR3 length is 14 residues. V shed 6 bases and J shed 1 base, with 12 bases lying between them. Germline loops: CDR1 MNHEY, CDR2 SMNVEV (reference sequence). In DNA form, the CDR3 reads TGTGCCAGCAGGAGCTGGACAGAGAACACTGAAGCTTTCTTT. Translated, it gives CASRSWTENTEAFF.

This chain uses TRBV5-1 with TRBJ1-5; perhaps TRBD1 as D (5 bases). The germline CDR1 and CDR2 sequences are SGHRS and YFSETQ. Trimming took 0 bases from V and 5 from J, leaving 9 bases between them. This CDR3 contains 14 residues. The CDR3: CASSLGGPDQPQHF. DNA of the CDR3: TGCGCCAGCAGCTTGGGGGGCCCGGATCAGCCCCAGCATTTT.

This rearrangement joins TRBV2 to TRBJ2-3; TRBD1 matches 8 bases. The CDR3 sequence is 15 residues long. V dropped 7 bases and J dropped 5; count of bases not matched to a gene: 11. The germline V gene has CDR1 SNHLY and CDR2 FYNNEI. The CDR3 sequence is CASIGDRGLLDTQYF. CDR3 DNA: TGTGCCAGCATAGGTGACAGGGGCCTTTTAGATACGCAGTATTTT. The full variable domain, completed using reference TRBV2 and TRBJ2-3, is EPEVTQTPSHQVTQMGQEVILRCVPISNHLYFYWYRQILGQKVEFLVSFYNNEISEKSEIFDDQFSVERPDGSNFTLKIRSTKLEDSAMYFCASIGDRGLLDTQYFGPGTRLTVL.

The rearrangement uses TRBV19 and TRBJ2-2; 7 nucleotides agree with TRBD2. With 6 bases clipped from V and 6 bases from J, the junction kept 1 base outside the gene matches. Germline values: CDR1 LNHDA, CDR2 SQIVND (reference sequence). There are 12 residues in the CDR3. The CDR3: CASRRGSGELFF. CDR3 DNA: TGTGCCAGTAGGCGGGGGTCCGGGGAGCTGTTTTTT. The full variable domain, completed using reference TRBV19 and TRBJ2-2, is DGGITQSPKYLFRKEGQNVTLSCEQNLNHDAMYWYRQDPGQGLRLIYYSQIVNDFQKGDIAEGYSVSREKKESFPLTVTSAQKNPTAFYLCASRRGSGELFFGEGSRLTVL.

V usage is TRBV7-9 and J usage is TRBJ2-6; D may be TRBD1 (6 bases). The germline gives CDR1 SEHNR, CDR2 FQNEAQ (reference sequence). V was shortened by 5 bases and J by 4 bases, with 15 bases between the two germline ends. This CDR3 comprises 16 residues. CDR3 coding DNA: TGTGCCAGCAGCCAAATCACAGGGTCCGGGGCCAACGTCCTGACTTTC. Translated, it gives CASSQITGSGANVLTF.

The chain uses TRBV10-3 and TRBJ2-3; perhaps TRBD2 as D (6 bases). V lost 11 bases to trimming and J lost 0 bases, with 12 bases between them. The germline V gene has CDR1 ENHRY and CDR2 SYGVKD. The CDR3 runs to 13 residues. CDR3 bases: TGTGCCTGCCGGGGGTTAAGCACAGATACGCAGTATTTT. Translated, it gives CACRGLSTDTQYF.

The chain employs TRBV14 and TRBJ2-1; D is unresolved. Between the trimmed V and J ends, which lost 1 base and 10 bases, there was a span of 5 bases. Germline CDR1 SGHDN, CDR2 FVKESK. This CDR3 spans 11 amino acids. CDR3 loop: CASSQVGEQFF. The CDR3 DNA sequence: TGTGCCAGCAGCCAAGTGGGCGAGCAGTTCTTC.

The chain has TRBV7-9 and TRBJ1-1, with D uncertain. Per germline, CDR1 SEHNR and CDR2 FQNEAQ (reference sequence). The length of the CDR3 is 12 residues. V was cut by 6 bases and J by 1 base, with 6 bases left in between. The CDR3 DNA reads TGTGCCAGCAGAACCGGGAACACTGAAGCTTTCTTT. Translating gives CASRTGNTEAFF.

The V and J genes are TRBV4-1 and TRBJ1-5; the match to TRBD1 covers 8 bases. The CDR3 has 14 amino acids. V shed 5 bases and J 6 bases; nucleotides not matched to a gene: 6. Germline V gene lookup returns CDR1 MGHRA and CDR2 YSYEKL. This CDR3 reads CASSYSTGGQPQHF. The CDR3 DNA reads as TGCGCCAGCAGCTATTCCACAGGGGGTCAGCCCCAGCATTTT.

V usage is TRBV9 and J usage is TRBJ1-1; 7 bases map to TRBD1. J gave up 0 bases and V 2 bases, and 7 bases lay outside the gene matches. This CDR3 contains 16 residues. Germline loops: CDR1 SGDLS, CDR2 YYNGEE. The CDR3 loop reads CASSVGVQGLNTEAFF. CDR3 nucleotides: TGTGCCAGCAGCGTGGGGGTACAGGGGTTGAACACTGAAGCTTTCTTT.

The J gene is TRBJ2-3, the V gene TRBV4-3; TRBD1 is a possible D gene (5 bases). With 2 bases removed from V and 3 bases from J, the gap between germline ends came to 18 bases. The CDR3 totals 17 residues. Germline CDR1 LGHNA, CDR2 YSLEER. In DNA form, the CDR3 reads TGCGCCAGCAGCCAATCGGCAGGGAACAGAAAGACAGATACGCAGTATTTT. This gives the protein CASSQSAGNRKTDTQYF.

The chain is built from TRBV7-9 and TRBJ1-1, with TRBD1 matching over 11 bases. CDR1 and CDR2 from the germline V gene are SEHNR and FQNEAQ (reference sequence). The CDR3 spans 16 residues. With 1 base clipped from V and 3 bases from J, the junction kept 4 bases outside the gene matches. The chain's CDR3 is CASSLGTGGYYTEAFF. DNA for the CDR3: TGTGCCAGCAGCTTAGGGACAGGGGGCTATTACACTGAAGCTTTCTTT.

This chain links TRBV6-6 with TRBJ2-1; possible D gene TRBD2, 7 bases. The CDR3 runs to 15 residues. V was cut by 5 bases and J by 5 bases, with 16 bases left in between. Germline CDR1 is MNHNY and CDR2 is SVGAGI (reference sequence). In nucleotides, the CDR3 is TGTGCCAGCAGTAGGGGAAGGGGGGGGGACAATGAGCAGTTCTTC. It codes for CASSRGRGGDNEQFF.

Written as DNA, the CDR3 is TGTGCCAGCAGTTATGTCGGGAGCCAGCCCCAGCATTTT. It translates to CASSYVGSQPQHF. The rearrangement links TRBV6-5 to TRBJ1-5; no clear D gene. The V gene lost 3 bases and the J gene lost 7 bases, with 10 bases spanning the gap. Germline loops: CDR1 MNHEY, CDR2 SVGAGI. The CDR3 contains 13 residues.

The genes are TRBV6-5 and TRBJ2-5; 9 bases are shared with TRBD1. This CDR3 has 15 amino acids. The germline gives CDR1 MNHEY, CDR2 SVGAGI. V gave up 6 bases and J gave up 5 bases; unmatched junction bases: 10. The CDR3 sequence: CASRPWTGEEETQYF. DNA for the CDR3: TGTGCCAGCAGACCATGGACAGGGGAAGAGGAGACCCAGTACTTC.

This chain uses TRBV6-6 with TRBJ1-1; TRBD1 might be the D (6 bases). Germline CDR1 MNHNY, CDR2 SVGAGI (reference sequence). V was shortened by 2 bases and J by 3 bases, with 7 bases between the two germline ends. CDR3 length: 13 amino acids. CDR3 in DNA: TGTGCCAGCAGTTACCAGGGGTACACTGAAGCTTTCTTT. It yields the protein CASSYQGYTEAFF.

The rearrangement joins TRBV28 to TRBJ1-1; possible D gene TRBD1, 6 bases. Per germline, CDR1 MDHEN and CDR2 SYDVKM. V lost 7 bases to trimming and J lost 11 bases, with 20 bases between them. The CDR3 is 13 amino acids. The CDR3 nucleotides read TGTGCCAGCATCACGGGACCCCAGGGGATGGCTTTCTTT. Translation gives CASITGPQGMAFF.

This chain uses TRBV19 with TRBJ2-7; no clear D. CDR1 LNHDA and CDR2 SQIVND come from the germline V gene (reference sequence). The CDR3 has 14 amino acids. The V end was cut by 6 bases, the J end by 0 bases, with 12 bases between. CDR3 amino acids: CASRVTVYSYEQYF. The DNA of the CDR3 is TGTGCCAGTAGGGTTACAGTTTACTCCTACGAGCAGTACTTC.

The CDR3 is CASSSGTGGSHEQYF. The CDR3 DNA follows: TGTGCCAGCAGCTCCGGGACAGGGGGCTCTCACGAGCAGTACTTC. The chain recombines TRBV5-6 with TRBJ2-7, with TRBD1 matching 12 bases. The germline gives CDR1 SGHDT, CDR2 YYEEEE. V dropped 3 bases and J dropped 5; count of bases not matched to a gene: 6. This CDR3 region has 15 residues.

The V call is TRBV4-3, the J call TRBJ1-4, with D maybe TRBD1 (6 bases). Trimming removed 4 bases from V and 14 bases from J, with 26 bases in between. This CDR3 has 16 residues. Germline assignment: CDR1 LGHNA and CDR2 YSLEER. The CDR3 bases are TGCGCCAGCAGCCTGACGCTCGGACAGTTGGAGTTGGGGCTGTTTTTT. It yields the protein CASSLTLGQLELGLFF.

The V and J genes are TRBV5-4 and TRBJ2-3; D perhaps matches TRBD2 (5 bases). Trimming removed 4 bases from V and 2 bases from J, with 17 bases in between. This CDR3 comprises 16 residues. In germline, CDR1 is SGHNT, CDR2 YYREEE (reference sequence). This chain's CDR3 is CASSLWQYGLTDTQYF. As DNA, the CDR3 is TGTGCCAGCAGCCTGTGGCAATACGGACTCACAGATACGCAGTATTTT.

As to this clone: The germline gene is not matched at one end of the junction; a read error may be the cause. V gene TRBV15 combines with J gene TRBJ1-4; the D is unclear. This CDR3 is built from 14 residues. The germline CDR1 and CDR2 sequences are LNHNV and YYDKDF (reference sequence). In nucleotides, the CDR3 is TGTGCCACCAGAAGAGGCAGAGAGGATGAAAAACTGTTTTTT. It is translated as CATRRGREDEKLFF. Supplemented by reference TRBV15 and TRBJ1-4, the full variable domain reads DAMVIQNPRYQVTQFGKPVTLSCSQTLNHNVMYWYQQKSSQAPKLLFHYYDKDFNNEADTPDNFQSRRPNTSFCFLDIRSPGLGDTAMYLCATRRGREDEKLFFGSGTQLSVL.

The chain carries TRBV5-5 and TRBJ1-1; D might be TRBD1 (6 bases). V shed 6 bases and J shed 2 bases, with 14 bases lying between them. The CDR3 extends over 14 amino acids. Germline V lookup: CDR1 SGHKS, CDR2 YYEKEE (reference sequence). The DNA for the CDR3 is TGTGCCAGCACCCTACAGGGACCCAACACTGAAGCTTTCTTT. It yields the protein CASTLQGPNTEAFF.

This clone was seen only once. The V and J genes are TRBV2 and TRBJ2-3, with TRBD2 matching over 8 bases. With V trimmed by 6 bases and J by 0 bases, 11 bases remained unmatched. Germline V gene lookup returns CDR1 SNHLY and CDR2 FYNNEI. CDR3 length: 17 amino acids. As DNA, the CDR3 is TGTGCCAGCAGACCCTTGTTCGGGGGGGCAAGCACAGATACGCAGTATTTT. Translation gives CASRPLFGGASTDTQYF.

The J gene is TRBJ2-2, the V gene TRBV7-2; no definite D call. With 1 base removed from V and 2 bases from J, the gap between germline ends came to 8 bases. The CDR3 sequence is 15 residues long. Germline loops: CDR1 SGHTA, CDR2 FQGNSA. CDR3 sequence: CASSLGLPNTGELFF. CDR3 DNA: TGTGCCAGCAGCTTAGGACTCCCTAACACCGGGGAGCTGTTTTTT.

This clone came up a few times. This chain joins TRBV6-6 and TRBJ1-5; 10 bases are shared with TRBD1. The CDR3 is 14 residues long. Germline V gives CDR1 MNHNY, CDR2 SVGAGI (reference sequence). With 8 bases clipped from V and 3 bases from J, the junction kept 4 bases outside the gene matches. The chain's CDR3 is CASGGQGDNQPQHF. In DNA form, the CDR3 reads TGTGCCAGCGGAGGACAGGGGGACAATCAGCCCCAGCATTTT.

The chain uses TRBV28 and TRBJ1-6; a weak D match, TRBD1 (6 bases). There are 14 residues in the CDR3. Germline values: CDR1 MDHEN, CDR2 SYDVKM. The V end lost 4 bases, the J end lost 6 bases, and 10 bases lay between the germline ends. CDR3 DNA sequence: TGTGCCAGCAGTTGGGGGACAACTAATTCACCCCTCCACTTT. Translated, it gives CASSWGTTNSPLHF.

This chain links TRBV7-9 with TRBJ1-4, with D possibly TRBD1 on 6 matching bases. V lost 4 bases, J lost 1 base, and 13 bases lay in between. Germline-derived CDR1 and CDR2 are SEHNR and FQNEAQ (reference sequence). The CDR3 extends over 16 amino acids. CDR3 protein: CASSSNRDGTNEKLFF. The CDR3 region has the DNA TGTGCCAGCAGCTCCAACAGGGATGGAACTAATGAAAAACTGTTTTTT.

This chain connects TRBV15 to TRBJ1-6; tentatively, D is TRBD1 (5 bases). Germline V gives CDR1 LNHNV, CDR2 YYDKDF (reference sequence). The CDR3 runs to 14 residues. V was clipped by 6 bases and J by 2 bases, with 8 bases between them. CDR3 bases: TGTGCCACCAGTCCAGGGACCTATAATTCACCCCTCCACTTT. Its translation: CATSPGTYNSPLHF.